The 28 T cell receptor beta chains presented below share a single source sample, sequenced in a study of graft-versus-host responses after intestinal transplantation. Generated by immunoSEQ multiplex PCR, the TCRdb table keeps only in-frame clones and is missing some. The sample carries 15,000 to 20,000 clones, roughly three quarters recorded once. Grafts had their tissue processed, releasing intraepithelial and lamina propria lymphocytes. Sequenced material: ileum tissue, taken around 20 days after intestinal transplant. The receptor source for this set is a human patient who received an intestinal transplant, so some T cells may come from the graft donor.

This clone was observed once. This chain joins TRBV4-2 and TRBJ1-2; perhaps TRBD1 as D (5 bases). With 3 bases removed from V and 4 bases from J, the gap between germline ends came to 12 bases. CDR3 size: 14 residues. Germline-derived CDR1 and CDR2 are LGHNA and YNFKEQ. The CDR3 DNA sequence: TGTGCCAGCAGCCATCAACAGGAGTTCTATGGCTACACCTTC. It specifies CASSHQQEFYGYTF.

The chain couples TRBV7-6 to TRBJ2-1, with 8 positions matching TRBD2. The CDR3 loop spans 16 amino acids. The germline CDR1 and CDR2 sequences are SGHVS and FNYEAQ. The V segment lost 2 bases and the J segment 0 bases; nucleotides outside the gene matches: 3. CDR3: CASSLLAGGSYNEQFF. The DNA for the CDR3 is TGTGCCAGCAGCTTACTCGCGGGAGGCTCCTACAATGAGCAGTTCTTC.

This clone was counted between two and nine times. V and J are TRBV2 and TRBJ1-6; no clear D gene. V gave up 6 bases and J gave up 3 bases, with 18 bases separating them. CDR3 length: 17 amino acids. The germline V gene has CDR1 SNHLY and CDR2 FYNNEI. The DNA for the CDR3 is TGTGCCAGCAGAGATAGACACGGAACGAGCTATAATTCACCCCTCCACTTT. This translates into CASRDRHGTSYNSPLHF.

This clone turned up a few times. J is TRBJ1-3 and V is TRBV27, with 7 positions matching TRBD1. After removal of 3 bases from V and 1 base from J, the junction contained 3 bases not matched to a gene. CDR1 is MNHEY and CDR2 is SMNVEV in the germline V gene (reference sequence). CDR3 size: 15 residues. The chain's CDR3 is CASSFHRGSGNTIYF. The CDR3 coding sequence is TGTGCCAGCAGTTTCCACAGGGGATCTGGAAACACCATATATTTT.

The V call is TRBV27, the J call TRBJ2-3; D gene ambiguous. Between the trimmed V and J ends, which lost 4 bases and 2 bases, there was a span of 7 bases. CDR1 and CDR2 (germline): MNHEY, SMNVEV (reference sequence). The CDR3 sequence is 13 residues long. CDR3 sequence (DNA): TGTGCCAGCAGTTCCTCACACACAGATACGCAGTATTTT. Translating gives CASSSSHTDTQYF.

The rearrangement uses TRBV7-8 and TRBJ2-5, with a weak D call TRBD2 (5 bases). The germline CDR1 and CDR2 sequences are SGHVS and FQNEAQ. The CDR3 contains 17 residues. With 3 bases removed from V and 3 bases from J, the gap between germline ends came to 20 bases. The CDR3 nucleotides read TGTGCCAGCAGCTTTTTTCCCTTCGCTAGACTAAAAGAGACCCAGTACTTC. Protein sequence: CASSFFPFARLKETQYF.

V usage is TRBV9 and J usage is TRBJ2-1, with TRBD1 as a possible D gene (6 bases). CDR3 size: 13 residues. Trimming took 0 bases from V and 8 from J, leaving 9 bases between them. Germline CDR1 is SGDLS and CDR2 is YYNGEE. The DNA for the CDR3 is TGTGCCAGCAGCGTAGCAGGGGTTGATGAGCAGTTCTTC. Translation: CASSVAGVDEQFF.

This chain joins TRBV7-9 and TRBJ1-6; D is perhaps TRBD1 (6 bases). Germline V gene sequence: CDR1 SEHNR, CDR2 FQNEAQ (reference sequence). The CDR3 loop spans 16 amino acids. V was cut by 5 bases and J by 13 bases, with 24 bases left in between. The CDR3 here is CASSKTGSPRNGPLHF. CDR3 sequence (DNA): TGTGCCAGCAGCAAGACAGGTAGCCCCCGTAATGGGCCCCTCCACTTT. Complete variable domain (other parts from reference TRBV7-9 and TRBJ1-6): DTGVSQNPRHKITKRGQNVTFRCDPISEHNRLYWYRQTLGQGPEFLTYFQNEAQLEKSRLLSDRFSAERPKGSFSTLEIQRTEQGDSAMYLCASSKTGSPRNGPLHFGNGTRLTVT.

Relative to its sample, this clone is medium-sized (0.01 to 0.1%). V and J are TRBV7-6 and TRBJ2-3; 10 bases agree with TRBD2. This CDR3 spans 20 amino acids. CDR1 and CDR2 (germline): SGHVS, FNYEAQ. Losses at the gene ends were 5 bases for V and 1 base for J; bases not matched to a gene: 18. CDR3 amino acids: CASSPSGGARRGPRTDTQYF. The CDR3 nucleotides are TGTGCCAGCAGCCCCAGCGGGGGGGCCAGGAGGGGCCCTCGCACAGATACGCAGTATTTT. The full variable domain, its missing parts supplied by reference TRBV7-6 and TRBJ2-3, is GAGVSQSPRYKVTKRGQDVALRCDPISGHVSLYWYRQALGQGPEFLTYFNYEAQQDKSGLPNDRFSAERPEGSISTLTIQRTEQRDSAMYRCASSPSGGARRGPRTDTQYFGPGTRLTVL.

The chain carries TRBV30 and TRBJ2-3; TRBD1 matches 8 bases. Trimming cost V 5 bases and J 1 base; bases outside gene matches: 5. This CDR3 spans 14 amino acids. The germline gives CDR1 GTSNPN, CDR2 SVGIG (reference sequence). CDR3 sequence: CAWGQGAGTDTQYF. For the CDR3, the DNA is TGTGCCTGGGGGCAGGGGGCCGGCACAGATACGCAGTATTTT.

The chain is built from TRBV4-1 and TRBJ2-2, with 12 bases fitting TRBD2. This CDR3 has 19 residues. Unmatched junction bases numbered 8, after V lost 3 bases and J lost 0 bases. The germline V gene has CDR1 MGHRA and CDR2 YSYEKL. This CDR3 reads CASSHSPSGRGTNTGELFF. The CDR3 DNA follows: TGCGCCAGCAGCCACTCACCTAGCGGGAGGGGTACGAACACCGGGGAGCTGTTTTTT.

The V gene is TRBV13, the J gene TRBJ2-7; 9 bases map to TRBD1. Germline CDR1 and CDR2: PRHDT and FYEKMQ (reference sequence). The CDR3 is made up of 15 amino acids. V dropped 6 bases and J dropped 0; count of bases not matched to a gene: 6. CDR3 region: CASRPGTGSSYEQYF. In nucleotides, the CDR3 is TGTGCCAGCAGACCCGGGACAGGGTCCTCCTACGAGCAGTACTTC.

This sequence joins TRBV11-2 and TRBJ2-7; 9 bases are shared with TRBD1. Germline trimming cut 5 bases from V and 4 bases from J; bases unmatched to any gene: 9. From germline, CDR1 is SGHAT and CDR2 FQNNGV. This CDR3 has 15 residues. The CDR3 DNA sequence: TGTGCCAGCAGCGATCGCCGGGGGACAGGGTACGAGCAGTACTTC. This sequence encodes CASSDRRGTGYEQYF.

The rearrangement links TRBV9 to TRBJ2-3, with 10 bases aligning to TRBD2. Germline V CDR1 and CDR2: SGDLS, YYNGEE. The CDR3 is made up of 17 amino acids. V lost 3 bases and J lost 0; bases outside the gene matches: 7. CDR3 coding DNA: TGTGCCAGCAGCGCGGGACTAGCGAGATCTAGCACAGATACGCAGTATTTT. It codes for CASSAGLARSSTDTQYF.

The chain couples TRBV7-9 to TRBJ1-1; D might be TRBD1 (6 bases). Trimming stripped 3 bases from V and 0 bases from J, with 11 bases between. Germline V gene data show CDR1 as SEHNR and CDR2 as FQNEAQ (reference sequence). The CDR3 covers 15 residues. CDR3 nucleotide sequence: TGTGCCAGCAGCTTGGAGCGACAGGTGAACACTGAAGCTTTCTTT. Translated: CASSLERQVNTEAFF.

With respect to this clone: This CDR3 is missing its conserved last phenylalanine or tryptophan, likely due to a read error. The V and J genes are TRBV6-1 and TRBJ1-3; the D gene is possibly TRBD1 (5 bases). Germline V CDR1 and CDR2: MNHNS, SASEGT. Between the trimmed V and J ends, which lost 5 bases and 4 bases, there was a span of 12 bases. This CDR3 is 14 amino acids long. As DNA, the CDR3 is TGTGCCAGCAGTCAGACAGCGATGGGAAACACCATATATCTT. Translated: CASSQTAMGNTIYL.

V and J are TRBV29-1 and TRBJ1-2; D might be TRBD1 (5 bases). Per the germline V gene, CDR1 is SQVTM and CDR2 is ANQGSEA. The CDR3 totals 14 residues. Trimming cost V 4 bases and J 4 bases, with 16 bases left between them. CDR3 in DNA: TGCAGCGTTGTCTTGGTGGGACTGATCTATGGCTACACCTTC. Amino acid sequence: CSVVLVGLIYGYTF.

The rearrangement uses TRBV13 and TRBJ2-7; the D is unclear. The CDR3 spans 13 residues. Germline CDR1 PRHDT, CDR2 FYEKMQ (reference sequence). Trimming stripped 2 bases from V and 6 bases from J, with 11 bases between. CDR3 in amino acids: CASSLTSGSEQYF. In nucleotides, the CDR3 is TGTGCCAGCAGCTTAACCTCAGGTTCCGAGCAGTACTTC.

This rearrangement joins TRBV4-1 to TRBJ1-1; D might be TRBD1 (5 bases). This CDR3 spans 17 amino acids. With 3 bases removed from V and 2 bases from J, the gap between germline ends came to 19 bases. CDR1 MGHRA and CDR2 YSYEKL come from the germline V gene. This CDR3 reads CASSQQLLGLSNTEAFF. CDR3 DNA: TGCGCCAGCAGCCAGCAACTTTTGGGACTTTCAAACACTGAAGCTTTCTTT.

V gene TRBV4-1 combines with J gene TRBJ2-5; 8 bases map to TRBD1. The J call is doubtful: the DNA matches TRBJ2-7 better. The CDR3 covers 16 residues. Germline-derived CDR1 and CDR2 are MGHRA and YSYEKL. The CDR3 sequence: CASSQGTGPDWDEQYF. The CDR3, as DNA: TGCGCCAGCAGCCAAGGGACAGGGCCCGATTGGGACGAGCAGTACTTC.

The CDR3 spells CASSGGGPKQYF. The DNA for the CDR3 is TGTGCCAGCAGCGGGGGCGGACCCAAACAGTACTTC. The chain employs TRBV5-4 and TRBJ2-7; perhaps TRBD1 as D (6 bases). This CDR3 has 12 residues. The germline CDR1 and CDR2 sequences are SGHNT and YYREEE (reference sequence). V was cut by 4 bases and J by 10 bases, with 15 bases left in between.

The CDR3 loop reads CASSLDGQNYGYTF. The CDR3 coding sequence is TGCGCCAGCAGCTTGGATGGACAGAACTATGGCTACACCTTC. This sequence joins TRBV5-1 and TRBJ1-2, with a weak D call TRBD1 (6 bases). CDR1 is SGHRS and CDR2 is YFSETQ in the germline V gene. Between the trimmed V and J ends, which lost 0 bases and 2 bases, there was a span of 8 bases. This CDR3 has 14 amino acids.

This clone occurred a few times. This chain links TRBV30 with TRBJ2-7, with TRBD2 matching over 13 bases. The germline gives CDR1 GTSNPN, CDR2 SVGIG (reference sequence). The trim removed 3 bases at V and 2 bases at J, leaving 4 bases unmatched. The CDR3 covers 15 residues. For the CDR3, the DNA is TGTGCCTGGAGCGCCGGACTAGCGGGAGCCTACGAGCAGTACTTC. Residues: CAWSAGLAGAYEQYF.

V and J are TRBV6-6 and TRBJ1-5; no clear D. The CDR3 totals 14 residues. V was clipped by 6 bases and J by 6 bases, with 15 bases between them. Germline CDR1 MNHNY, CDR2 SVGAGI (reference sequence). Written as DNA, the CDR3 is TGTGCCAGCAGCCTCGGGGAGGCACGTCAGCCCCAGCATTTT. It is translated as CASSLGEARQPQHF.

This chain connects TRBV27 to TRBJ2-7; TRBD2 is a possible D gene (6 bases). The CDR3 loop spans 14 amino acids. The V end was cut by 3 bases, the J end by 4 bases, with 13 bases between. CDR1 and CDR2 from the germline V gene are MNHEY and SMNVEV (reference sequence). The CDR3 spells CASSFAGSQYEQYF. CDR3 nucleotides: TGTGCCAGCAGTTTTGCGGGGAGTCAATACGAGCAGTACTTC.

On this clone: One end of the junction varies from germline; a read error may be responsible. V usage is TRBV7-9 and J usage is TRBJ2-3, with 9 bases matching TRBD2. Germline V gives CDR1 SEHNR, CDR2 FQNEAQ (reference sequence). This CDR3 region has 13 residues. This chain's CDR3 is CASSFGTSSGPHF. In DNA form, the CDR3 reads TGTGCCAGCAGCTTTGGGACTAGCTCTGGGCCACATTTT.

The CDR3 region has the DNA TGCGCCAGCAGCCCTCCGGCGTGGAGGTTAGCTTTCTTT. Its translation: CASSPPAWRLAFF. The rearrangement joins TRBV5-1 to TRBJ1-1, with D uncertain. Germline V CDR1 and CDR2: SGHRS, YFSETQ. The V end was cut by 4 bases, the J end by 10 bases, with 17 bases between. The CDR3 contains 13 residues.

The chain combines TRBV11-3 with TRBJ2-7, with a tentative D call TRBD1 (6 bases). CDR1 is SGHNT, CDR2 YENEEA, per germline. This CDR3 region has 15 residues. Deletions cut 1 base from V and 1 base from J, with 11 bases between. Here the CDR3 reads CASSLAPRGSYEQYF. Here the CDR3 DNA reads TGTGCCAGCAGCTTAGCCCCCAGGGGTTCCTACGAGCAGTACTTC.